The 23 T cell receptor beta chains below all came from one sample that was sequenced in a study of response to subunit inactivated influenza vaccine. A single record per CDR3 protein comes from TCRdb applying MiXCR to the RT-PCR reads. The sample holds about 520,000 distinct CDR3 sequences; approximately 6.9% are singletons and the top ten take about an eighth. The sample was PBMCs from blood, taken less than 30 months after vaccination. The origin of the receptors is a man between 50 and 70 years old who received an inactivated influenza vaccine.

The chain recombines TRBV5-6 with TRBJ1-1, with D possibly TRBD1 on 6 matching bases. V was shortened by 0 bases and J by 2 bases, with 14 bases between the two germline ends. This CDR3 comprises 16 residues. Germline V gives CDR1 SGHDT, CDR2 YYEEEE. The CDR3 is CASSLAPGVLNTEAFF. The CDR3, as DNA: TGTGCCAGCAGCTTGGCGCCAGGGGTCCTCAACACTGAAGCTTTCTTT.

In this sample, this clonotype turned up a few times. The CDR3, as DNA: TGTGCCAGCAGTTTTAGGATTAGCTCCTATAATTCACCCCTCCACTTT. Residues: CASSFRISSYNSPLHF. The chain joins TRBV27 to TRBJ1-6; D is ambiguous. Germline V lookup: CDR1 MNHEY, CDR2 SMNVEV (reference sequence). V was cut by 3 bases and J by 0 bases, with 9 bases left in between. CDR3 length: 16 residues.

This clonotype has at least ten counts. V usage is TRBV6-5 and J usage is TRBJ1-5; unclear D gene. The CDR3 is 13 residues long. Germline V gives CDR1 MNHEY, CDR2 SVGAGI. Trimming took off 4 bases at V and 6 bases at J, with 10 bases between the two ends. The CDR3 here is CASSSEPFQPQHF. The CDR3 nucleotides read TGTGCCAGCAGTTCCGAACCTTTTCAGCCCCAGCATTTT.

This clonotype showed up just a few times. The rearrangement uses TRBV7-2 and TRBJ2-5; no definite D call. Looked up from germline, CDR1 is SGHTA and CDR2 is FQGNSA. V lost 1 base and J 5 bases, leaving 8 bases between the germline ends. The CDR3 runs 13 residues. The CDR3: CASSLGMVETQYF. For the CDR3, the DNA is TGTGCCAGCAGCTTAGGAATGGTGGAGACCCAGTACTTC. Full variable domain (remainder filled in from reference TRBV7-2 and TRBJ2-5): GAGVSQSPSNKVTEKGKDVELRCDPISGHTALYWYRQSLGQGLEFLIYFQGNSAPDKSGLPSDRFSAERTGGSVSTLTIQRTQQEDSAVYLCASSLGMVETQYFGPGTRLLVL.

The CDR3 DNA is TGTGCCACCAGCGCCTGGACAGGGATAGAGACCCAGTACTTC. It is translated as CATSAWTGIETQYF. This rearrangement joins TRBV15 to TRBJ2-5, with 8 positions matching TRBD1. This CDR3 spans 14 amino acids. From germline, CDR1 is LNHNV and CDR2 YYDKDF (reference sequence). Trimming removed 5 bases from V and 4 bases from J; junction bases left unmatched: 6.

The genes are TRBV6-1 and TRBJ1-5; maybe TRBD1 (5 bases). Germline CDR1 and CDR2: MNHNS and SASEGT. The V and J ends lost 6 bases and 3 bases respectively, with 18 bases between them. The CDR3 runs 16 residues. CDR3 in DNA: TGTGCCAGCAGGAGGACGCATGGCAGGGACAATCAGCCCCAGCATTTT. Translating gives CASRRTHGRDNQPQHF.

In this sample, this clonotype turned up a few times. The chain combines TRBV7-2 with TRBJ2-3, with D hard to call. There are 15 residues in the CDR3. Trimming stripped 2 bases from V and 0 bases from J, with 9 bases between. CDR1 is SGHTA, CDR2 FQGNSA, per germline. This CDR3 is CASSLWAQSTDTQYF. The CDR3 DNA reads TGTGCCAGCAGCTTATGGGCCCAGAGCACAGATACGCAGTATTTT.

The V call is TRBV12-3 or TRBV12-4, the J call TRBJ1-1; D gene uncertain. The V end lost 2 bases, the J end lost 2 bases, and 9 bases lay between the germline ends. The CDR3 covers 14 residues. The CDR3 is CASSLNRANTEAFF. The CDR3 DNA reads as TGTGCCAGCAGTTTAAATAGGGCTAACACTGAAGCTTTCTTT.

This clonotype was counted ten times or more. This chain links TRBV3-1 with TRBJ2-7; no definite D call. Per the germline V gene, CDR1 is LGHDT and CDR2 is YNNKEL (reference sequence). Trimming pared 1 base from V and 2 bases from J, leaving 3 bases between. This CDR3 contains 12 residues. CDR3 nucleotides: TGTGCCAGCAGCCAAGTGACCTACGAGCAGTACTTC. Translated: CASSQVTYEQYF.

This clonotype occurred a few times. The J gene is TRBJ2-4, the V gene TRBV19; TRBD2 matches at 8 bases. The CDR3 has 15 residues. The junction had 7 bases not matched to a gene; V was cut back by 0 bases and J by 9 bases. Germline CDR1 LNHDA, CDR2 SQIVND (reference sequence). DNA for the CDR3: TGTGCCAGTAGTATAGACCGAGCGGGAGCAGTCATTCAGTACTTC. Translating it yields CASSIDRAGAVIQYF.

A few counts support this clonotype. The chain has TRBV29-1 and TRBJ1-2, with TRBD1 matching over 11 bases. The CDR3 loop spans 15 amino acids. The trim removed 4 bases at V and 4 bases at J, leaving 8 bases unmatched. CDR1 is SQVTM and CDR2 is ANQGSEA in the germline V gene. The CDR3 coding sequence is TGCAGCGTTGGGGGAGGGACAGGGGGTTTCTATGGCTACACCTTC. It yields the protein CSVGGGTGGFYGYTF.

The V and J genes are TRBV20-1 and TRBJ2-3; the D gene is possibly TRBD2 (6 bases). Germline V lookup: CDR1 DFQATT, CDR2 SNEGSKA (reference sequence). The V gene lost 3 bases and the J gene lost 2 bases, with 15 bases spanning the gap. The CDR3 consists of 15 residues. CDR3 residues: CSASPGAGLTDTQYF. DNA for the CDR3: TGCAGTGCTAGCCCTGGGGCGGGACTCACAGATACGCAGTATTTT.

The chain joins TRBV9 to TRBJ2-1, with a possible D match to TRBD2 (5 bases). The length of the CDR3 is 14 residues. Germline assignment: CDR1 SGDLS and CDR2 YYNGEE. V lost 2 bases, J lost 7 bases, and 13 bases lay in between. The CDR3 spells CASSVYLGSNEQFF. CDR3 nucleotides: TGTGCCAGCAGCGTCTACCTTGGGAGTAATGAGCAGTTCTTC.

This chain uses TRBV9 with TRBJ1-5, with TRBD1 matching over 7 bases. This CDR3 spans 14 amino acids. The V gene end was trimmed by 6 bases and the J gene end by 4 bases; junction bases not matched to a gene: 7. Germline V CDR1 and CDR2: SGDLS, YYNGEE. The CDR3 nucleotides read TGTGCCAGCAATCGACAGGGCGGGAATCAGCCCCAGCATTTT. It specifies CASNRQGGNQPQHF.

The chain combines TRBV19 with TRBJ2-6; D is possibly TRBD2 (6 bases). V lost 4 bases and J 1 base, leaving 11 bases between the germline ends. The CDR3 has 16 amino acids. Germline CDR1 is LNHDA and CDR2 is SQIVND (reference sequence). The chain's CDR3 is CASSTPGRSGANVLTF. CDR3 bases: TGTGCCAGTAGTACCCCCGGGAGATCTGGGGCCAACGTCCTGACTTTC.

This clonotype showed up just a few times. The chain has TRBV7-2 and TRBJ1-1; D is unresolved. The CDR3 runs to 15 residues. Between the trimmed V and J ends, which lost 1 base and 0 bases, there was a span of 9 bases. Germline-derived CDR1 and CDR2 are SGHTA and FQGNSA. The CDR3 here is CASSLGSRMNTEAFF. In DNA, the CDR3 is TGTGCCAGCAGCTTAGGGTCTCGGATGAACACTGAAGCTTTCTTT.

This clonotype occurred many times. The J gene is TRBJ1-1, the V gene TRBV6-1; D is undetermined. The CDR3 is 13 residues long. The germline V and J ends were trimmed by 3 bases and 0 bases, with 5 bases remaining between them. Germline V gene lookup returns CDR1 MNHNS and CDR2 SASEGT. CDR3 region: CASSDRVNTEAFF. The CDR3, as DNA: TGTGCCAGCAGTGATCGTGTGAACACTGAAGCTTTCTTT.

In its sample, this clonotype was seen a few times. The chain employs TRBV20-1 and TRBJ1-6; 8 nucleotides align to TRBD1. Trimming at V came to 5 bases and at J to 5 bases, leaving 2 bases not matched to a gene. CDR3 size: 13 residues. Germline CDR1 reads DFQATT; CDR2 reads SNEGSKA (reference sequence). The CDR3 region is CSAHRGNNSPLHF. The CDR3 DNA is TGCAGTGCTCACAGGGGGAATAATTCACCCCTCCACTTT.

This clonotype came up many times. The chain recombines TRBV24-1 with TRBJ2-7; no clear D gene. V lost 4 bases and J lost 1, with 7 bases in between. This CDR3 is 13 amino acids long. Per germline, CDR1 KGHDR and CDR2 SFDVKD. CDR3 sequence reads: CATSEDGSYEQYF. Written as DNA, the CDR3 is TGTGCCACCAGTGAGGACGGGTCCTACGAGCAGTACTTC.

This clonotype showed up many times. The chain carries TRBV7-2 and TRBJ2-1; D is unresolved. Germline-derived CDR1 and CDR2 are SGHTA and FQGNSA. With 3 bases removed from V and 0 bases from J, the gap between germline ends came to 9 bases. This CDR3 region has 15 residues. The CDR3 DNA follows: TGTGCCAGCAGCTTTACCCCGAGCTCCTACAATGAGCAGTTCTTC. Translated: CASSFTPSSYNEQFF.

The rearrangement links TRBV20-1 to TRBJ2-7; 8 bases match TRBD2. This CDR3 contains 14 residues. Trimming cost V 4 bases and J 0 bases; bases outside gene matches: 5. Germline CDR1 DFQATT, CDR2 SNEGSKA (reference sequence). In DNA, the CDR3 is TGCAGTGCTACTCTAGCGGGCCCCTCCTACGAGCAGTACTTC. Its protein product is CSATLAGPSYEQYF.

This rearrangement joins TRBV10-3 to TRBJ2-3; 9 bases line up with TRBD2. With 0 bases clipped from V and 3 bases from J, the junction kept 7 bases outside the gene matches. Germline values: CDR1 ENHRY, CDR2 SYGVKD. The CDR3 has 17 amino acids. The CDR3 is CAISESRGGSRTDTQYF. In DNA form, the CDR3 reads TGTGCCATCAGTGAGTCGCGGGGGGGAAGTAGGACAGATACGCAGTATTTT.

V is TRBV20-1 and J is TRBJ1-1, with a weak D call TRBD1 (6 bases). Trimming removed 2 bases at V and 5 bases at J, with 18 bases between. Germline V gene lookup returns CDR1 DFQATT and CDR2 SNEGSKA (reference sequence). The CDR3 is made up of 15 amino acids. The CDR3 spells CSARPEGRGRTEAFF. CDR3 bases: TGCAGTGCTAGACCAGAGGGCAGGGGAAGGACTGAAGCTTTCTTT.